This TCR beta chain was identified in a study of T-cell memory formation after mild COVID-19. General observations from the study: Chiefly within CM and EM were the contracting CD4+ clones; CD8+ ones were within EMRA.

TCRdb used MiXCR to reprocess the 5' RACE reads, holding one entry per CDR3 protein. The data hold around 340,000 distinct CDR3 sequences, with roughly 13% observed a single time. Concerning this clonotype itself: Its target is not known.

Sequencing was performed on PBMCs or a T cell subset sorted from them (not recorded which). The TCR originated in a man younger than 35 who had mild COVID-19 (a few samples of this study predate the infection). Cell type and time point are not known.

The chain's CDR3 is CASGQLNQPQHF. The CDR3 bases are TGTGCCAGTGGACAACTCAATCAGCCCCAGCATTTT. The rearrangement uses TRBV12-3 or TRBV12-4 and TRBJ1-5, with D possibly TRBD1 on 5 matching bases. This CDR3 is built from 12 residues. V lost 9 bases, J lost 3 bases, and 9 bases lay in between.